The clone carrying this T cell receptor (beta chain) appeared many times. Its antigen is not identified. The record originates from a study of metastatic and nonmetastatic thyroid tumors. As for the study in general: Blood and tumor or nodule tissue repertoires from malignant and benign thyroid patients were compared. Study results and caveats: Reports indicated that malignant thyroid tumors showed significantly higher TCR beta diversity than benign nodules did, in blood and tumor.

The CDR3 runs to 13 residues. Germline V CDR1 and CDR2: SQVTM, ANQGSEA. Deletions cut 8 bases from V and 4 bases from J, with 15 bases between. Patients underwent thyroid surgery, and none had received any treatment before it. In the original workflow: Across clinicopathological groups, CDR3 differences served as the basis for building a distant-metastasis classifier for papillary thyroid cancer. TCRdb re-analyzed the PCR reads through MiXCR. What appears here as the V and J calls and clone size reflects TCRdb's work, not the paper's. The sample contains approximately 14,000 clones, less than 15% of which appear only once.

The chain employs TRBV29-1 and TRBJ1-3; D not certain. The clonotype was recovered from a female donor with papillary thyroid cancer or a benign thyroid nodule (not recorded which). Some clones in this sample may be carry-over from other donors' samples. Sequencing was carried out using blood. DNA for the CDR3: TGCAGCCGTTCGAGCCCCACAGGAAACACCATATATTTT. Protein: CSRSSPTGNTIYF. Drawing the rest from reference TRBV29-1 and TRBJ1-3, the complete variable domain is SAVISQKPSRDICQRGTSLTIQCQVDSQVTMMFWYRQQPGQSLTLIATANQGSEATYESGFVIDKFPISRPNLTFSTLTVSNMSPEDSSIYLCSRSSPTGNTIYFGEGSWLTVV.